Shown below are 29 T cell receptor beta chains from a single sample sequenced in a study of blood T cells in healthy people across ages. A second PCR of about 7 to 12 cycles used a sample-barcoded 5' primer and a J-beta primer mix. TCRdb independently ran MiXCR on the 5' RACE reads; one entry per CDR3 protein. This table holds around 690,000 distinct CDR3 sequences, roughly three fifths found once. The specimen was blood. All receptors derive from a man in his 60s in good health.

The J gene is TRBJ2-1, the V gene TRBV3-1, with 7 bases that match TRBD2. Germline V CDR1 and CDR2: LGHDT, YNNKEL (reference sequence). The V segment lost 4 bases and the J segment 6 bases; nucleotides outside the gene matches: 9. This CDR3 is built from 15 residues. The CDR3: CASSPHPAGVNEQFF. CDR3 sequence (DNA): TGTGCCAGCAGCCCCCATCCGGCGGGGGTCAATGAGCAGTTCTTC.

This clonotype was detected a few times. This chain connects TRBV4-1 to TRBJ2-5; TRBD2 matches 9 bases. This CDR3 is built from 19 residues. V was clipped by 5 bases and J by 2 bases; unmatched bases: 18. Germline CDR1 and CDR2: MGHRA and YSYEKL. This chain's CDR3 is CASSKGHKALAGTQETQYF. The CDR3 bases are TGCGCCAGCAGCAAGGGCCATAAAGCTCTAGCGGGGACTCAAGAGACCCAGTACTTC.

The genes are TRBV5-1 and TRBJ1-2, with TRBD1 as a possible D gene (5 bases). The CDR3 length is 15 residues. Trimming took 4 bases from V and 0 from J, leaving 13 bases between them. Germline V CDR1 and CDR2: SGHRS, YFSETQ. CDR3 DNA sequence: TGCGCCAGCAGCAGGGACGGCGAGACTAACTATGGCTACACCTTC. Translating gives CASSRDGETNYGYTF.

CDR3 DNA sequence: TGCAGTGCGAGTTATTTAGCGGGGGGATCCTACGAGCAGTACTTC. Protein sequence: CSASYLAGGSYEQYF. The chain carries TRBV20-1 and TRBJ2-7; 10 nucleotides line up with TRBD2. This CDR3 is built from 15 residues. V was pared by 6 bases and J by 1 base, with 9 bases of the junction left unmatched. Germline assignment: CDR1 DFQATT and CDR2 SNEGSKA (reference sequence).

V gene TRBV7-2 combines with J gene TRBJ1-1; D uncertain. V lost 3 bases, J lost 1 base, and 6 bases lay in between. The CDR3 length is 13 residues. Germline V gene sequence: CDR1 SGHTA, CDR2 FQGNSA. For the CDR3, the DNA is TGTGCCAGCAGCTTCAACGGGAACACTGAAGCTTTCTTT. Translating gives CASSFNGNTEAFF.

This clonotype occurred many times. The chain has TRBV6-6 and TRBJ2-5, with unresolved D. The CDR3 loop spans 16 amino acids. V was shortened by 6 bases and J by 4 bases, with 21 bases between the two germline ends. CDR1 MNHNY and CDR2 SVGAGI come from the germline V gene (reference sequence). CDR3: CASREPTPGRTETQYF. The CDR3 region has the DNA TGTGCCAGCAGAGAACCAACCCCCGGTAGGACAGAGACCCAGTACTTC.

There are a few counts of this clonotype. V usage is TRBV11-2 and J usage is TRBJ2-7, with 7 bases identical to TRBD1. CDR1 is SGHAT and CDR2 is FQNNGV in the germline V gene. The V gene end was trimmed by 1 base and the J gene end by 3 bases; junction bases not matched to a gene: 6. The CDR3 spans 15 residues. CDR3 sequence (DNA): TGTGCCAGCAGCTTAGTGACAGGGAAGAACTACGAGCAGTACTTC. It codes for CASSLVTGKNYEQYF. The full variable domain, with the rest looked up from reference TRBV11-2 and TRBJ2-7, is EAGVAQSPRYKIIEKRQSVAFWCNPISGHATLYWYQQILGQGPKLLIQFQNNGVVDDSQLPKDRFSAERLKGVDSTLKIQPAKLEDSAVYLCASSLVTGKNYEQYFGPGTRLTVT.

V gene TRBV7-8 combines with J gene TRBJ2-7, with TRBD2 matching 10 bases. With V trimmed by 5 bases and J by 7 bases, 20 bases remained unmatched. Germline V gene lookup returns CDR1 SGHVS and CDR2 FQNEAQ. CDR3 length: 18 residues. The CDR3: CASSAPGASSGGHNEQYF. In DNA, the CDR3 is TGTGCCAGCAGCGCCCCGGGGGCATCTAGCGGGGGCCATAATGAGCAGTACTTC.

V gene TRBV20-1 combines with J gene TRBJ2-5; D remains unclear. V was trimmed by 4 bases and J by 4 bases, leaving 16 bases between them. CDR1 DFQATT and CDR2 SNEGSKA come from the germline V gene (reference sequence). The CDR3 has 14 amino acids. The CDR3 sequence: CSATDQGNRETQYF. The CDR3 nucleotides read TGCAGTGCTACGGACCAAGGGAATCGAGAGACCCAGTACTTC.

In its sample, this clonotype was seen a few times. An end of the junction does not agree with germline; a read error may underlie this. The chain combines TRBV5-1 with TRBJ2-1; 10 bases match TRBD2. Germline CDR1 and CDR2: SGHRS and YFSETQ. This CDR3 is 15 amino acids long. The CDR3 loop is CASSLGLADYNEQFF. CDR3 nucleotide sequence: TGTGCCAGCAGCTTAGGACTAGCGGATTACAATGAGCAGTTCTTC.

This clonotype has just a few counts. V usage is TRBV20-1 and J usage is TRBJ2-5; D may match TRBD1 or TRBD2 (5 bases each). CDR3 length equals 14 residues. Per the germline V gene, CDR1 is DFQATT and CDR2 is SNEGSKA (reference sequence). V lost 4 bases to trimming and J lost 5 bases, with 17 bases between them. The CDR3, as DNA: TGCAGTGCTACCCCCGGGACGTCCTTGGAGACCCAGTACTTC. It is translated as CSATPGTSLETQYF.

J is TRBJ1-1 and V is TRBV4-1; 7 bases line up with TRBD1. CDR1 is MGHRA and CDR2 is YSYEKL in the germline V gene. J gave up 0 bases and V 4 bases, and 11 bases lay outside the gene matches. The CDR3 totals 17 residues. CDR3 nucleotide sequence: TGCGCCAGCAGCCGATTTCCAGGGGGTAGGATGAACACTGAAGCTTTCTTT. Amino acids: CASSRFPGGRMNTEAFF.

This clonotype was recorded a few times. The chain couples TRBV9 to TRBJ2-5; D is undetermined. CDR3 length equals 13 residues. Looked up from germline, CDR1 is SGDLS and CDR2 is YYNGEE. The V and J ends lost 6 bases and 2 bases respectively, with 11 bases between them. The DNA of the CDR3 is TGTGCCAGCACGAGACGTAGGCAAGAGACCCAGTACTTC. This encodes CASTRRRQETQYF.

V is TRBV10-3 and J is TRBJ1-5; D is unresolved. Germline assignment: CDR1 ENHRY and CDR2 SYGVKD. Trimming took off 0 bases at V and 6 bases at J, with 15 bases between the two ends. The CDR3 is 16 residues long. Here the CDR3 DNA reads TGTGCCATCAGTGAGTCGGGCCAATCGTCGGGTCAGCCCCAGCATTTT. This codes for CAISESGQSSGQPQHF.

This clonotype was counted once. The CDR3 nucleotides are TGTGCCAGCAGCCAGATCCGCGGGACAGGGGGCCGTGGCTACACCTTC. Its protein is CASSQIRGTGGRGYTF. This chain links TRBV4-2 with TRBJ1-2; TRBD1 agrees at 12 bases. Germline V gives CDR1 LGHNA, CDR2 YNFKEQ. The CDR3 has 16 residues. The J segment lost 7 bases and the V segment lost 3 bases, leaving 9 bases of the junction unmatched.

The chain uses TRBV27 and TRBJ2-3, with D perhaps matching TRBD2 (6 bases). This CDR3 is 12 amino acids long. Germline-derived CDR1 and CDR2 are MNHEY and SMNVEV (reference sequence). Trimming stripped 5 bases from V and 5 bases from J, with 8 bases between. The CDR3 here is CASSGGKDTQYF. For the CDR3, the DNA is TGTGCCAGCAGTGGAGGGAAAGATACGCAGTATTTT.

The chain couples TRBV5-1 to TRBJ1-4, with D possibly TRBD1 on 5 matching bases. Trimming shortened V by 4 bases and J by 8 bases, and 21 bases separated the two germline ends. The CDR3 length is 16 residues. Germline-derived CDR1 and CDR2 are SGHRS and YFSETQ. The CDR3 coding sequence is TGCGCCAGCAGCGACGGACGCAGGGATACTCACGAAAAACTGTTTTTT. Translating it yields CASSDGRRDTHEKLFF. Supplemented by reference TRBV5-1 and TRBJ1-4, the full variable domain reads KAGVTQTPRYLIKTRGQQVTLSCSPISGHRSVSWYQQTPGQGLQFLFEYFSETQRNKGNFPGRFSGRQFSNSRSEMNVSTLELGDSALYLCASSDGRRDTHEKLFFGSGTQLSVL.

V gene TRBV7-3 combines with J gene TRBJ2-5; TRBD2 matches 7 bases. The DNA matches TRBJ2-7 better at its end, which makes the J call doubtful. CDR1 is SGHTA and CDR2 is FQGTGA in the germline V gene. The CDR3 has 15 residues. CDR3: CASSEGRGSGYEQYF. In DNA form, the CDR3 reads TGTGCCAGCAGCGAGGGTCGCGGGAGTGGCTACGAGCAGTACTTC.

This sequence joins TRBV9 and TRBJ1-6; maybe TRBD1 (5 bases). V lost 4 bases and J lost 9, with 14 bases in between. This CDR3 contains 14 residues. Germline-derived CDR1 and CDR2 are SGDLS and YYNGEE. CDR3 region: CASSLAGGGSPLHF. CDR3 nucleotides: TGTGCCAGCAGCCTCGCCGGGGGGGGTTCACCCCTCCACTTT.

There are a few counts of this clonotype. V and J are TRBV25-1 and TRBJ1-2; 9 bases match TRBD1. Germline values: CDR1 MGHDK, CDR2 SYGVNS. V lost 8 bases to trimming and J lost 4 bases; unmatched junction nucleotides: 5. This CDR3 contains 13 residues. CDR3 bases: TGTGCCAGCTCCGAGACAGGGGGCTATGGCTACACCTTC. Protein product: CASSETGGYGYTF.

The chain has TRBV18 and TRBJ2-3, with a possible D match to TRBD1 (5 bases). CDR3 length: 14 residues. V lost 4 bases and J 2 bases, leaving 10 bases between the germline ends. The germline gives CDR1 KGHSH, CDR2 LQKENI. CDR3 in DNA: TGTGCCAGCTCACTTCTGGACACCACAGATACGCAGTATTTT. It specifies CASSLLDTTDTQYF.

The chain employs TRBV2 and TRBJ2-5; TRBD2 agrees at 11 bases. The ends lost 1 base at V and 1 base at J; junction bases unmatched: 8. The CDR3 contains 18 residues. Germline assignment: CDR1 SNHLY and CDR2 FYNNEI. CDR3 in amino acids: CASSEGGTSGGGQETQYF. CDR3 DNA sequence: TGTGCCAGCAGTGAAGGGGGAACTAGCGGGGGAGGCCAAGAGACCCAGTACTTC.

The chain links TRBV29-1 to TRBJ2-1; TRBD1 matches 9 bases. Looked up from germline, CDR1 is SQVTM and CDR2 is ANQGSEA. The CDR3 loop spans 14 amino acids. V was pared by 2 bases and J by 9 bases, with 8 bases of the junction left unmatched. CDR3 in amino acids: CSVEKDRGSSEQFF. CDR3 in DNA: TGCAGCGTTGAAAAGGACAGGGGCTCGAGTGAGCAGTTCTTC.

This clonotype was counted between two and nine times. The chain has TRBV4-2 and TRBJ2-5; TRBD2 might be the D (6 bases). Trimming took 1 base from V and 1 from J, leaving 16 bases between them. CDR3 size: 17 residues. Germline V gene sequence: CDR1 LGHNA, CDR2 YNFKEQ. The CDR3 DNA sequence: TGTGCCAGCAGCCAAGGAACAGTAGCGGCTCTCCAAGAGACCCAGTACTTC. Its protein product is CASSQGTVAALQETQYF.

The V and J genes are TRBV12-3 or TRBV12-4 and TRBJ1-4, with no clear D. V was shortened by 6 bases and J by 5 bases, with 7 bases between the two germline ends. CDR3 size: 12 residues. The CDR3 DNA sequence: TGTGCCAGCAGGCAACAAAATGAAAAACTGTTTTTT. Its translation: CASRQQNEKLFF.

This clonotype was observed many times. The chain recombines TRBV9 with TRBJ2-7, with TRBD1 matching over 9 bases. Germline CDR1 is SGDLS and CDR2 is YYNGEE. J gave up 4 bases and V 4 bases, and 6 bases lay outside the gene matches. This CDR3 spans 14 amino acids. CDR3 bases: TGTGCCAGCAGCACTGGACAGGGGAAATACGAGCAGTACTTC. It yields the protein CASSTGQGKYEQYF.

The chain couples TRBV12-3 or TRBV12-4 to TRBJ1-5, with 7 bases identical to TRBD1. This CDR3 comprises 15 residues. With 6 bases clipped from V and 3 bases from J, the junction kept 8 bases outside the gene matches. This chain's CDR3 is CASSQLRGLNQPQHF. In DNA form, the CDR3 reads TGTGCCAGCAGCCAGTTGAGGGGGCTCAATCAGCCCCAGCATTTT.

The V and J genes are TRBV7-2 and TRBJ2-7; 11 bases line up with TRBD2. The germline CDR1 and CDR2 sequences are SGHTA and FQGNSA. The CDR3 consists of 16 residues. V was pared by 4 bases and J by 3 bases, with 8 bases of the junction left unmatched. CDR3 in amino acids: CASSSGTSGSYYEQYF. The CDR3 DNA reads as TGTGCCAGCAGCTCCGGGACTAGCGGATCCTACTACGAGCAGTACTTC.

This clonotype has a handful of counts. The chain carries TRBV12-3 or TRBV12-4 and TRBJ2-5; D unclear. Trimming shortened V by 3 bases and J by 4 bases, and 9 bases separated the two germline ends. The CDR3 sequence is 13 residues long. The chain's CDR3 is CASSLMVVETQYF. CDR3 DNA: TGTGCCAGCAGTTTGATGGTGGTAGAGACCCAGTACTTC.